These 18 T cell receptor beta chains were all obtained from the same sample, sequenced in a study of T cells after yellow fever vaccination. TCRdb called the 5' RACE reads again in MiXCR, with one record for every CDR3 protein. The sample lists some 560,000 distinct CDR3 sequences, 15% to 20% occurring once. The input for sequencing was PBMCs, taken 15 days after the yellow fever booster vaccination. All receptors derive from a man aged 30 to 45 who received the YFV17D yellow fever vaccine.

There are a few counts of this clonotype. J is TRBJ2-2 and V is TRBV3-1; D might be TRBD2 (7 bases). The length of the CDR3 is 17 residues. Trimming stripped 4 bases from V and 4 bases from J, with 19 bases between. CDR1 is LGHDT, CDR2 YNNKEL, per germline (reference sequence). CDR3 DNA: TGTGCCAGCAGCCCCCGGGGGGCCATAACCGGCACCGGGGAGCTGTTTTTT. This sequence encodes CASSPRGAITGTGELFF. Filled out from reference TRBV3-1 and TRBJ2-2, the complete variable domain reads DTAVSQTPKYLVTQMGNDKSIKCEQNLGHDTMYWYKQDSKKFLKIMFSYNNKELIINETVPNRFSPKSPDKAHLNLHINSLELGDSAVYFCASSPRGAITGTGELFFGEGSRLTVL.

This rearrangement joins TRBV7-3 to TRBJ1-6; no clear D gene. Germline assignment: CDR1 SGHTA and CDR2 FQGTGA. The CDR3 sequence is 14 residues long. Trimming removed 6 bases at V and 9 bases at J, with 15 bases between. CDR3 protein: CASSQDPWGSPLHF. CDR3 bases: TGTGCCAGCAGTCAGGATCCTTGGGGTTCACCCCTCCACTTT.

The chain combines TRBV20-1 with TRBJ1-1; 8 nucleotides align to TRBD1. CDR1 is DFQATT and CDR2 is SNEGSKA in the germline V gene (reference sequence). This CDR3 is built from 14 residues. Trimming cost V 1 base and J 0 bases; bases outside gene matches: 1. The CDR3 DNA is TGCAGTGCTAGAGGGGACAGGATGAACACTGAAGCTTTCTTT. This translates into CSARGDRMNTEAFF.

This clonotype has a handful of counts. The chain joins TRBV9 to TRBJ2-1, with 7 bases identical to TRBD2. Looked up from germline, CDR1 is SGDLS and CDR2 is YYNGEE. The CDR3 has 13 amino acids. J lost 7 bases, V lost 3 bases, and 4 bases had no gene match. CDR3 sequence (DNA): TGTGCCAGCAGCGGGACTAGGGCAAATGAGCAGTTCTTC. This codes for CASSGTRANEQFF.

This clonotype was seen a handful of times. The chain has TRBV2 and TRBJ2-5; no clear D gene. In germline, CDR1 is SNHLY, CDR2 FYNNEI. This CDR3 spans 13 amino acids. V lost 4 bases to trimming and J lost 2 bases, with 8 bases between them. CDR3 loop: CASSGAAQETQYF. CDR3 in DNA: TGTGCCAGCAGTGGGGCGGCGCAAGAGACCCAGTACTTC.

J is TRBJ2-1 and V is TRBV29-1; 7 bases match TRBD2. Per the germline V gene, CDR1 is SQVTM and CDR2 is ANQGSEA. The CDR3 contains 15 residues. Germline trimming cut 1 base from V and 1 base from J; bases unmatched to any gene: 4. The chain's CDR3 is CSVEVLAKSYNEQFF. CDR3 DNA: TGCAGCGTTGAAGTACTAGCGAAGTCCTACAATGAGCAGTTCTTC.

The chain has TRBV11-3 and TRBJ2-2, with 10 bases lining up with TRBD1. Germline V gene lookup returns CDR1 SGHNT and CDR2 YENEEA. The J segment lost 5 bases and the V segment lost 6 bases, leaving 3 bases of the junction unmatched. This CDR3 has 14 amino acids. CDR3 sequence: CASRRQGATGELFF. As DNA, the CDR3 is TGTGCCAGCAGGCGACAGGGGGCGACCGGGGAGCTGTTTTTT.

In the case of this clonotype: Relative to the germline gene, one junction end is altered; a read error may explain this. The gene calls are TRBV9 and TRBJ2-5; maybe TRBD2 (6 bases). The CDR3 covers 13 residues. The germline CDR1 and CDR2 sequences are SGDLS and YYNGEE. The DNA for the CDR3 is TGTGCCAGCAGCGGAACTAGCCGGGAGAACCAGTACTTC. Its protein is CASSGTSRENQYF.

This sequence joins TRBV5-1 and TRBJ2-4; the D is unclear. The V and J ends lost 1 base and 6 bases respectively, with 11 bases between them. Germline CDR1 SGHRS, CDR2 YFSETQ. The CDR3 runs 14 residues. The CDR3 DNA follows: TGCGCCAGCAGCTTGAGAGATACCATAAACATTCAGTACTTC. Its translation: CASSLRDTINIQYF.

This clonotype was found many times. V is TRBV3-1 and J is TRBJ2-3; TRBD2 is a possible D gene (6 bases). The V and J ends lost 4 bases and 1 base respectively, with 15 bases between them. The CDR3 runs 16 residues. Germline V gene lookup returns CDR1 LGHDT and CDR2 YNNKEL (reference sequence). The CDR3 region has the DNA TGTGCCAGCAGCCGGACGGCCGGAGGGCGCACAGATACGCAGTATTTT. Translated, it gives CASSRTAGGRTDTQYF.

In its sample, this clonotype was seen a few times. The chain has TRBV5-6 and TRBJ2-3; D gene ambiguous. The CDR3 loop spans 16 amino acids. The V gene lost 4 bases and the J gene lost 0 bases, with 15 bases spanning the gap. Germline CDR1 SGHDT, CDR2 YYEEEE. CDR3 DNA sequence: TGTGCCAGCAGCAGGTTTAGGTTTTCTAGCACAGATACGCAGTATTTT. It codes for CASSRFRFSSTDTQYF.

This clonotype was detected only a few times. CDR3 loop: CASSQDPGGSTEAFF. The CDR3 nucleotides are TGCGCCAGCAGCCAAGATCCGGGGGGGAGCACTGAAGCTTTCTTT. The V and J genes are TRBV4-3 and TRBJ1-1; possibly TRBD1 for D (5 bases). Germline V lookup: CDR1 LGHNA, CDR2 YSLEER. The CDR3 loop spans 15 amino acids. Between the trimmed V and J ends, which lost 0 bases and 4 bases, there was a span of 12 bases.

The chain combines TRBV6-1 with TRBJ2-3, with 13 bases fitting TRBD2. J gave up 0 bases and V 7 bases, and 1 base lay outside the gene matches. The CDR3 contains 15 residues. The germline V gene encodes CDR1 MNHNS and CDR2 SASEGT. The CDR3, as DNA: TGTGCCAGCACGGGACTAGCGGGGAGCACAGATACGCAGTATTTT. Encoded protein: CASTGLAGSTDTQYF.

Here the CDR3 reads CASSLAWGAYEQYF. As DNA, the CDR3 is TGTGCCAGCAGCTTAGCGTGGGGAGCTTACGAGCAGTACTTC. The V call is TRBV5-6, the J call TRBJ2-7; maybe TRBD2 (5 bases). CDR3 size: 14 residues. V lost 2 bases to trimming and J lost 4 bases, with 13 bases between them. Per the germline V gene, CDR1 is SGHDT and CDR2 is YYEEEE.

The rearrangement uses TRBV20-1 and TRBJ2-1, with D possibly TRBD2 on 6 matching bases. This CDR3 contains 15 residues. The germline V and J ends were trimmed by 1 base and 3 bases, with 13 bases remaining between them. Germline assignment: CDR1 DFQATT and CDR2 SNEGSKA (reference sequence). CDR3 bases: TGCAGTGCTAGAGCGAGCGGGCTGGGCTACAATGAGCAGTTCTTC. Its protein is CSARASGLGYNEQFF.

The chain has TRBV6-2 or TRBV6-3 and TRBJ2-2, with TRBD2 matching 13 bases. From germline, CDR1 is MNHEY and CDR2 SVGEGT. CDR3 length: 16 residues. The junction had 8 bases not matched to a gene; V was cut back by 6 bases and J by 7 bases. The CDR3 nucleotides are TGTGCCAGCAGCCGGACTAGCGGGAGTTATGTCGGGGAGCTGTTTTTT. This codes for CASSRTSGSYVGELFF.

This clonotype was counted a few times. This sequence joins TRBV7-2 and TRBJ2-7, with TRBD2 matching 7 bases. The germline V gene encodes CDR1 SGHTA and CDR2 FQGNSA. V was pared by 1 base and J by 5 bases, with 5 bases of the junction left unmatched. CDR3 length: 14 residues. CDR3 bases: TGTGCCAGCAGCTTAGTTCGGGGGGACGACGAGCAGTACTTC. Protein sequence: CASSLVRGDDEQYF. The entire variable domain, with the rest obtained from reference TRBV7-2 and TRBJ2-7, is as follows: GAGVSQSPSNKVTEKGKDVELRCDPISGHTALYWYRQSLGQGLEFLIYFQGNSAPDKSGLPSDRFSAERTGGSVSTLTIQRTQQEDSAVYLCASSLVRGDDEQYFGPGTRLTVT.

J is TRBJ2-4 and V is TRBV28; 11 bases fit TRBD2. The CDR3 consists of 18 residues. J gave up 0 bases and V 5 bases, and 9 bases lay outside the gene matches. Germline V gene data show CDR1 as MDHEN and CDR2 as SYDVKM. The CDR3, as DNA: TGTGCCAGCAGTCCCCCCGGGACTAGCGGACTAGCCAAAAACATTCAGTACTTC. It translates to CASSPPGTSGLAKNIQYF.